These 16 T cell receptor beta chains share one sample of origin, sequenced in a study of response to subunit inactivated influenza vaccine. TCRdb re-called the RT-PCR reads through MiXCR, storing one row per CDR3 protein. The table lists 500,000 to 600,000 distinct CDR3 sequences, about 12% of them singletons. Sequenced material: PBMCs from blood, taken on the day of vaccination. The origin of the receptors is a man aged 45-65 years who received an inactivated influenza vaccine.

The rearrangement joins TRBV6-1 to TRBJ2-1; possible D gene TRBD2, 6 bases. The germline CDR1 and CDR2 sequences are MNHNS and SASEGT. The V end lost 5 bases, the J end lost 0 bases, and 11 bases lay between the germline ends. This CDR3 has 15 residues. In DNA, the CDR3 is TGTGCCAGCAGTCTTTCTAGCGACTCCTACAATGAGCAGTTCTTC. It is translated as CASSLSSDSYNEQFF.

There are a few counts of this clonotype. The rearrangement uses TRBV12-3 or TRBV12-4 and TRBJ2-7; D may correspond to TRBD1 or TRBD2 (5 bases each). The CDR3 spans 14 residues. Trimming cost V 1 base and J 3 bases, with 10 bases left between them. The CDR3 sequence: CASSLGEGSYEQYF. In nucleotides, the CDR3 is TGTGCCAGCAGTTTAGGTGAGGGGAGCTACGAGCAGTACTTC.

This clonotype was detected a few times. The chain combines TRBV11-1 with TRBJ2-1; possible D gene TRBD2, 7 bases. The germline gives CDR1 SGHAT, CDR2 FQDESV (reference sequence). This CDR3 spans 20 amino acids. The V end was cut by 0 bases, the J end by 5 bases, with 26 bases between. The CDR3: CASSLARFFDGGGRDNEQFF. The CDR3 DNA sequence: TGTGCCAGCAGCTTAGCGCGGTTTTTTGATGGCGGGGGCCGAGACAATGAGCAGTTCTTC.

The V and J genes are TRBV7-8 and TRBJ2-7; perhaps TRBD2 as D (6 bases). Germline V gene data show CDR1 as SGHVS and CDR2 as FQNEAQ. The V gene lost 5 bases and the J gene lost 3 bases, with 17 bases spanning the gap. This CDR3 contains 15 residues. CDR3: CASSPMGRPNYEQYF. The CDR3 DNA is TGTGCCAGCAGCCCAATGGGGAGGCCTAACTACGAGCAGTACTTC. Filled out from reference TRBV7-8 and TRBJ2-7, the complete variable domain reads GAGVSQSPRYKVAKRGQDVALRCDPISGHVSLFWYQQALGQGPEFLTYFQNEAQLDKSGLPSDRFFAERPEGSVSTLKIQRTQQEDSAVYLCASSPMGRPNYEQYFGPGTRLTVT.

Only a few counts were recorded for this clonotype. This chain joins TRBV10-3 and TRBJ2-3; TRBD2 matches 8 bases. The CDR3 runs 14 residues. After removal of 10 bases from V and 2 bases from J, the junction contained 8 bases not matched to a gene. Germline V lookup: CDR1 ENHRY, CDR2 SYGVKD. CDR3 DNA: TGTGCCACCGTGGTAGCGGGAAACACAGATACGCAGTATTTT. The encoded protein is CATVVAGNTDTQYF.

The chain is built from TRBV6-2 or TRBV6-3 and TRBJ2-3, with D tentatively TRBD2 (6 bases). CDR3 length equals 16 residues. The germline gives CDR1 MNHEY, CDR2 SVGEGT. Trimming shortened V by 2 bases and J by 5 bases, and 17 bases separated the two germline ends. CDR3 protein: CASSYQPSLGGDTQYF. Written as DNA, the CDR3 is TGTGCCAGCAGTTACCAACCCTCGTTGGGGGGAGATACGCAGTATTTT.

This clonotype was observed at least ten times. This chain links TRBV28 with TRBJ2-1; no reliable D call. This CDR3 is built from 12 residues. Germline V gene sequence: CDR1 MDHEN, CDR2 SYDVKM. Trimming left V 6 bases short and J 3 bases short, with 6 bases between. The CDR3 protein is CASSIYYNEQFF. The DNA of the CDR3 is TGTGCCAGCAGCATCTACTACAATGAGCAGTTCTTC.

This clonotype was seen many times. The chain carries TRBV6-5 and TRBJ2-2, with D unclear. CDR3 length: 15 residues. Germline V gene lookup returns CDR1 MNHEY and CDR2 SVGAGI. Trimming stripped 0 bases from V and 6 bases from J, with 11 bases between. The CDR3: CASSYSQSGPGELFF. CDR3 in DNA: TGTGCCAGCAGTTACTCTCAGTCTGGCCCCGGGGAGCTGTTTTTT.

The V and J genes are TRBV20-1 and TRBJ2-7; D remains unclear. Germline CDR1 is DFQATT and CDR2 is SNEGSKA (reference sequence). The V and J ends lost 4 bases and 4 bases respectively, with 11 bases between them. The length of the CDR3 is 12 residues. CDR3 amino acids: CSANTVGYEQYF. CDR3 bases: TGCAGTGCTAACACAGTCGGATACGAGCAGTACTTC.

This chain connects TRBV29-1 to TRBJ2-7; D remains unclear. In germline, CDR1 is SQVTM, CDR2 ANQGSEA. The CDR3 covers 14 residues. V was shortened by 0 bases and J by 0 bases, with 9 bases between the two germline ends. CDR3 DNA sequence: TGCAGCGTTGAAGAAACGGCATCCTCCTACGAGCAGTACTTC. This gives the protein CSVEETASSYEQYF.

The V and J genes are TRBV7-6 and TRBJ2-7; D might be TRBD1 (5 bases). Germline lookup yields CDR1 SGHVS and CDR2 FNYEAQ. This CDR3 has 15 amino acids. The V end was cut by 2 bases, the J end by 2 bases, with 13 bases between. Here the CDR3 reads CASSLMQGGAYEQYF. The CDR3 DNA is TGTGCCAGCAGCTTAATGCAGGGTGGGGCCTACGAGCAGTACTTC. Complete variable domain (other parts from reference TRBV7-6 and TRBJ2-7): GAGVSQSPRYKVTKRGQDVALRCDPISGHVSLYWYRQALGQGPEFLTYFNYEAQQDKSGLPNDRFSAERPEGSISTLTIQRTEQRDSAMYRCASSLMQGGAYEQYFGPGTRLTVT.

This sequence joins TRBV6-5 and TRBJ2-2; TRBD2 agrees at 11 bases. The CDR3 is 17 residues long. V gave up 0 bases and J gave up 6 bases; unmatched junction bases: 6. Germline assignment: CDR1 MNHEY and CDR2 SVGAGI. Written as DNA, the CDR3 is TGTGCCAGCAGTTACTCCTGGACTAGCGGGTTTTCCGGGGAGCTGTTTTTT. Its protein is CASSYSWTSGFSGELFF.

This clonotype was found a few times. This sequence joins TRBV5-1 and TRBJ2-1; 8 bases match TRBD2. CDR3 size: 17 residues. Trimming removed 4 bases from V and 9 bases from J; junction bases left unmatched: 18. CDR1 and CDR2 (germline): SGHRS, YFSETQ. CDR3 DNA: TGCGCCAGCAGCCAATCCCCCTCCATGAGCGGGAGCGGTGAGCAGTTCTTC. This codes for CASSQSPSMSGSGEQFF. Full variable domain (remainder filled in from reference TRBV5-1 and TRBJ2-1): KAGVTQTPRYLIKTRGQQVTLSCSPISGHRSVSWYQQTPGQGLQFLFEYFSETQRNKGNFPGRFSGRQFSNSRSEMNVSTLELGDSALYLCASSQSPSMSGSGEQFFGPGTRLTVL.

This clonotype was seen a handful of times. The chain is built from TRBV6-2 or TRBV6-3 and TRBJ2-1; D gene uncertain. The CDR3 totals 14 residues. CDR1 and CDR2 (germline): MNHEY, SVGEGT. The V end lost 5 bases, the J end lost 6 bases, and 14 bases lay between the germline ends. CDR3 nucleotides: TGTGCCAGCAGTAACCCAGTAAGGGCCAATGAGCAGTTCTTC. Amino acid sequence: CASSNPVRANEQFF.

The chain employs TRBV4-2 and TRBJ1-5; 7 bases fit TRBD1. Losses at the gene ends were 2 bases for V and 2 bases for J; bases not matched to a gene: 3. This CDR3 contains 15 residues. Germline loops: CDR1 LGHNA, CDR2 YNFKEQ. CDR3 sequence reads: CASSQLGQRNQPQHF. In nucleotides, the CDR3 is TGTGCCAGCAGCCAACTGGGACAGCGCAATCAGCCCCAGCATTTT.

The V gene is TRBV12-3 or TRBV12-4, the J gene TRBJ1-3; D call uncertain. The CDR3 has 14 residues. Deletions cut 3 bases from V and 0 bases from J, with 6 bases between. The DNA of the CDR3 is TGTGCCAGCAGTTTTCTGGGCTCTGGAAACACCATATATTTT. Protein sequence: CASSFLGSGNTIYF.